Each of the 14 T cell receptor beta chains below was sequenced from the same sample in a study of regulatory T cells in long-lasting Graves disease. Assembly of TCR beta libraries relied on iRepertoire HTBI primers together with Arm-PCR of CDR3 regions. From the multiplex PCR reads, TCRdb called clonotypes with MiXCR, one entry per CDR3 protein. This sample yields around 460,000 distinct CDR3 sequences, of which less than 25% are seen a single time; around 14% belongs to the top ten. Documented time point: persistent/refractory GD, antithyroid drugs over 5 years with positive TRAb. The TCR library was prepared using RNA isolated from PBMCs. The sample here was peripheral blood mononuclear cells (PBMCs), taken when the disease was refractory, from a patient treated with antithyroid drugs. All receptors derive from a female donor with Graves disease.

Regarding this clonotype: The junction departs from germline at one end; a sequencing error may be responsible. J is TRBJ1-2 and V is TRBV29-1; no reliable D call. The germline V gene encodes CDR1 SQVTM and CDR2 ANQGSEA. The CDR3 loop spans 13 amino acids. The CDR3 region has the DNA TGCAACGTTCGAAAGGAAGCTAACTATGGCTACACCTTC. Its protein product is CNVRKEANYGYTF. Filled out from reference TRBV29-1 and TRBJ1-2, the complete variable domain reads SAVISQKPSRDICQRGTSLTIQCQVDSQVTMMFWYRQQPGQSLTLIATANQGSEATYESGFVIDKFPISRPNLTFSTLTVSNMSPEDSSIYLCNVRKEANYGYTFGSGTRLTVV.

This clonotype was detected many times. The rearrangement links TRBV28 to TRBJ1-1; TRBD1 matches at 7 bases. The CDR3 has 13 residues. Germline lookup yields CDR1 MDHEN and CDR2 SYDVKM. Trimming removed 5 bases from V and 4 bases from J; junction bases left unmatched: 4. The CDR3: CASSTGTVTEAFF. The CDR3 coding sequence is TGTGCCAGCAGTACCGGGACAGTCACTGAAGCTTTCTTT.

This clonotype showed up many times. Compared with germline, one end of the junction differs, possibly owing to a read error. The chain has TRBV6-1 and TRBJ2-7; D perhaps matches TRBD1 (6 bases). CDR3 length equals 16 residues. Germline V gives CDR1 MNHNS, CDR2 SASEGT. DNA of the CDR3: TGTGCCAGCAGTGACGTGGTGCAGGGGTCCTACGGCGCGATGAACTTC. This gives the protein CASSDVVQGSYGAMNF.

The chain carries TRBV6-2 or TRBV6-3 and TRBJ2-7; the D gene could be TRBD1 or TRBD2 (5 bases each). V dropped 4 bases and J dropped 0 bases, with 16 bases sitting between them. The germline V gene encodes CDR1 MNHEY and CDR2 SVGEGT. The CDR3 has 16 residues. Here the CDR3 reads CASSWSGTESSYEQYF. CDR3 sequence (DNA): TGTGCCAGCAGTTGGTCCGGGACGGAGAGCTCCTACGAGCAGTACTTC.

The rearrangement links TRBV9 to TRBJ1-1; a possible D gene is TRBD1 (6 bases). CDR3 size: 16 residues. Trimming left V 3 bases short and J 1 base short, with 16 bases between. Germline CDR1 reads SGDLS; CDR2 reads YYNGEE. For the CDR3, the DNA is TGTGCCAGCAGCGCCCCCAAGGGGGGCGCGAACACTGAAGCTTTCTTT. Amino acid sequence: CASSAPKGGANTEAFF.

This clonotype was counted ten times or more. The V and J genes are TRBV28 and TRBJ1-5; 9 nucleotides align to TRBD1. The J segment lost 0 bases and the V segment lost 6 bases, leaving 9 bases of the junction unmatched. CDR1 and CDR2 from the germline V gene are MDHEN and SYDVKM. There are 17 residues in the CDR3. In nucleotides, the CDR3 is TGTGCCAGCAGACTTGGGACAGGGAAATATAGCAATCAGCCCCAGCATTTT. Its translation: CASRLGTGKYSNQPQHF.

This chain joins TRBV20-1 and TRBJ2-7, with D possibly TRBD2 on 5 matching bases. V lost 6 bases to trimming and J lost 3 bases, with 21 bases between them. The CDR3 spans 15 residues. Germline V gene lookup returns CDR1 DFQATT and CDR2 SNEGSKA (reference sequence). The CDR3 region is CSASSGLGLVYEQYF. CDR3 sequence (DNA): TGCAGTGCATCCTCCGGACTGGGTCTCGTCTACGAGCAGTACTTC.

This clonotype was seen at least ten times. The chain uses TRBV5-1 and TRBJ1-2; D possibly corresponds to TRBD1 (6 bases). Trimming took 0 bases from V and 4 from J, leaving 13 bases between them. This CDR3 is built from 15 residues. CDR1 SGHRS and CDR2 YFSETQ come from the germline V gene. CDR3 sequence: CASSLGAGASYGYTF. The CDR3, as DNA: TGCGCCAGCAGCTTGGGGGCAGGGGCCTCCTATGGCTACACCTTC.

This clonotype has ten or more counts. The chain recombines TRBV2 with TRBJ1-6, with D maybe TRBD1 (6 bases). The CDR3 has 16 amino acids. Trimming took 5 bases from V and 0 from J, leaving 11 bases between them. CDR1 and CDR2 from the germline V gene are SNHLY and FYNNEI. The CDR3 bases are TGTGCCAGCAGTCACAGGGTGAGCTCCTATAATTCACCCCTCCACTTT. Amino acid sequence: CASSHRVSSYNSPLHF.

This clonotype was found many times. V usage is TRBV7-3 and J usage is TRBJ2-5; TRBD2 matches at 9 bases. Trimming removed 1 base from V and 5 bases from J; junction bases left unmatched: 5. Looked up from germline, CDR1 is SGHTA and CDR2 is FQGTGA. CDR3 length equals 15 residues. The CDR3 region is CASSLRAGGQETQYF. In DNA form, the CDR3 reads TGTGCCAGCAGCTTAAGGGCGGGAGGGCAGGAGACCCAGTACTTC.

This clonotype was detected ten times or more. The CDR3 nucleotides read TGTGCCAGCAGTCCAAGGACAGGGAGTCGGCACGAGCAGTACTTC. Translation gives CASSPRTGSRHEQYF. The rearrangement links TRBV28 to TRBJ2-7; 8 nucleotides align to TRBD1. J gave up 5 bases and V 5 bases, and 11 bases lay outside the gene matches. The CDR3 has 15 amino acids. Germline CDR1 MDHEN, CDR2 SYDVKM.

This clonotype was found a few times. This chain uses TRBV6-1 with TRBJ2-7; tentative D call: TRBD2 (6 bases). This CDR3 has 14 amino acids. V was trimmed by 7 bases and J by 2 bases, leaving 15 bases between them. Germline V gene data show CDR1 as MNHNS and CDR2 as SASEGT. CDR3 sequence: CASISPGGPYEQYF. As DNA, the CDR3 is TGTGCCAGCATCTCCCCAGGAGGGCCCTACGAGCAGTACTTC.

As regards this clonotype: Without the conserved terminal phenylalanine or tryptophan, this CDR3 likely stems from a read error. The V and J genes are TRBV27 and TRBJ2-7; 8 bases match TRBD1. Germline V lookup: CDR1 MNHEY, CDR2 SMNVEV (reference sequence). The CDR3 loop spans 15 amino acids. Germline trimming cut 0 bases from V and 4 bases from J; bases unmatched to any gene: 5. Here the CDR3 reads CASSLSGQGAYEQYL. For the CDR3, the DNA is TGTGCCAGCAGTTTATCGGGCCAGGGGGCATACGAGCAGTACCTC.

This clonotype showed up many times. V usage is TRBV10-3 and J usage is TRBJ1-1, with TRBD1 matching 8 bases. Germline assignment: CDR1 ENHRY and CDR2 SYGVKD. With V trimmed by 7 bases and J by 1 base, 5 bases remained unmatched. The CDR3 covers 14 residues. CDR3 sequence reads: CAITRGQENTEAFF. Written as DNA, the CDR3 is TGTGCCATCACTCGGGGACAGGAGAACACTGAAGCTTTCTTT.